This TCR beta chain originates from a study of T-cell reconstitution after alpha-beta-depleted transplantation in children. TCRbeta library preparation incorporated unique molecular identifiers. TCRdb used MiXCR to reprocess the PCR reads, holding one entry per CDR3 protein. Counted here are 190,000 or so distinct CDR3 sequences, more than 14% occurring once; the ten biggest clones make up about 13%. This clonotype showed up many times. J gave up 4 bases and V 2 bases, and 2 bases lay outside the gene matches. This CDR3 region has 15 residues. Germline loops: CDR1 SGHNT, CDR2 YYREEE (reference sequence).

This TCR came from a human donor who donated a stem cell graft to a child with acute lymphoblastic leukemia. Sequencing was performed on PBMCs from the stem cell graft donor, taken from the stem cell graft. The V gene is TRBV5-4, the J gene TRBJ2-1, with TRBD1 matching 11 bases. Here the CDR3 DNA reads TGTGCCAGCAGCTTAGGGACAGGGGGGTACAATGAGCAGTTCTTC. Encoded protein: CASSLGTGGYNEQFF.